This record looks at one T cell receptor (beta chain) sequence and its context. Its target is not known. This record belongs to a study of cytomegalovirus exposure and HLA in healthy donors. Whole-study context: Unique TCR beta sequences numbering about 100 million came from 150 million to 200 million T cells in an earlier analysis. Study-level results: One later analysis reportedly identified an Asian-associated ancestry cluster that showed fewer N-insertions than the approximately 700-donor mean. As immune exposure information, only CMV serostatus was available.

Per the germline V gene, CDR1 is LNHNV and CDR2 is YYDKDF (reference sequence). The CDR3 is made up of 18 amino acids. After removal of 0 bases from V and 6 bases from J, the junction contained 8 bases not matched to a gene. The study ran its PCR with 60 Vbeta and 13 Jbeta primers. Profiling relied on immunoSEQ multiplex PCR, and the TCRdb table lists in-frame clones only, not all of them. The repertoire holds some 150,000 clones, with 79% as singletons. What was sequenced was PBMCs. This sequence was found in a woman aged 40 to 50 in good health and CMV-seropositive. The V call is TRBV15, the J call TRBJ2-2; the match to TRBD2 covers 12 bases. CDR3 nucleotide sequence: TGTGCCACCAGCAGAGAAAGGCCTAGCGGGGGGGTGGCCGGGGAGCTGTTTTTT. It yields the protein CATSRERPSGGVAGELFF. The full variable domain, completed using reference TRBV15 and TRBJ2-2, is DAMVIQNPRYQVTQFGKPVTLSCSQTLNHNVMYWYQQKSSQAPKLLFHYYDKDFNNEADTPDNFQSRRPNTSFCFLDIRSPGLGDTAMYLCATSRERPSGGVAGELFFGEGSRLTVL.